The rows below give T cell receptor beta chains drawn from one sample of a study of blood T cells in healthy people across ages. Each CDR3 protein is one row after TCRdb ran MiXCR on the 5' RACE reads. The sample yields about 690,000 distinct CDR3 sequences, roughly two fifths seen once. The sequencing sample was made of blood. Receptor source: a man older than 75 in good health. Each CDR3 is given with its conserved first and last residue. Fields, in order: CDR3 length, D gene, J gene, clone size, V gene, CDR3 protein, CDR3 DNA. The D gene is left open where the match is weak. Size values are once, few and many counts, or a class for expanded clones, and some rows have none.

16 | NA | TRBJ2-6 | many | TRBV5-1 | CASSFQGLSGANVLTF | TGCGCCAGCAGCTTTCAGGGACTCTCTGGGGCCAACGTCCTGACTTTC
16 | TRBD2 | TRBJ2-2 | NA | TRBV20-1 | CSARARRERNTGELFF | TGCAGTGCTAGAGCTCGGCGGGAGAGGAACACCGGGGAGCTGTTTTTT
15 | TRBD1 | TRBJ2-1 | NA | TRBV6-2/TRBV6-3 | CASRRRQGYYNEQFF | TGTGCCAGCAGGAGACGACAGGGGTACTACAATGAGCAGTTCTTC
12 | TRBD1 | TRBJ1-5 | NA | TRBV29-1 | CSVETGGQPQHF | TGCAGCGTTGAAACAGGGGGACAGCCCCAGCATTTT
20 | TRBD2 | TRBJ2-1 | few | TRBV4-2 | CASSQFSGTSGRGIYNEQFF | TGTGCCAGCAGCCAATTTTCCGGGACTAGCGGGAGGGGGATCTACAATGAGCAGTTCTTC
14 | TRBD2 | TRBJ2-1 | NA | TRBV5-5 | CASSLAGLAGVLFF | TGTGCCAGCAGCTTGGCGGGACTAGCGGGAGTTCTGTTCTTC
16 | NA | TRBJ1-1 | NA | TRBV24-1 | CATSDTSGGRTYEAFF | TGTGCCACCAGTGACACCTCCGGGGGACGGACATACGAAGCTTTCTTT
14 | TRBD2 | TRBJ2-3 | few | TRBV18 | CASSPTSGEDTQYF | TGTGCCAGCTCACCAACTAGCGGGGAGGATACGCAGTATTTT
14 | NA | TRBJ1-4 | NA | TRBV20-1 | CSARHVQANEKLFF | TGCAGTGCTAGACATGTCCAGGCGAACGAAAAACTGTTTTTT
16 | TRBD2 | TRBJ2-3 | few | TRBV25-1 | CASQPLAARGTDTQYF | TGTGCCAGCCAACCCCTAGCGGCAAGGGGCACAGATACGCAGTATTTT
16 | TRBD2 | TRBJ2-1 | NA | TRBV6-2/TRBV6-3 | CASREATGTRNNVQFF | TGTGCCAGCAGAGAGGCTACCGGGACTAGGAACAATGTGCAGTTCTTC
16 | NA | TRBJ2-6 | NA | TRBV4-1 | CASSQTGTGRANVLTF | TGCGCCAGCAGCCAGACAGGAACTGGTAGGGCCAACGTCCTGACTTTC
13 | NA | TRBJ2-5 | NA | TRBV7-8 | CASSYAGQETQYF | TGTGCCAGCAGTTACGCAGGGCAAGAGACCCAGTACTTC
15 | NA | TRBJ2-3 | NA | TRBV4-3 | CASSQDRVSTDTQYF | TGCGCCAGCAGCCAAGACAGGGTGAGCACAGATACGCAGTATTTT
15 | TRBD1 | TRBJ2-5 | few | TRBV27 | CASRLTGGIEETQYF | TGTGCCAGCAGGCTAACAGGGGGAATCGAGGAGACCCAGTACTTC
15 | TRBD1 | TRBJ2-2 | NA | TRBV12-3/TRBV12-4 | CASSPLGQTTGELFF | TGTGCCAGCAGTCCCTTGGGACAGACCACCGGGGAGCTGTTTTTT
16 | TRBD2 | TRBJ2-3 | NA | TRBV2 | CASRQTSGGITDTQYF | TGTGCCAGCAGACAGACTAGCGGGGGGATCACAGATACGCAGTATTTT
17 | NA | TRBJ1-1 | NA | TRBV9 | CASSAPPRTVMATEAFF | TGTGCCAGCAGCGCTCCCCCCCGGACGGTGATGGCCACTGAAGCTTTCTTT
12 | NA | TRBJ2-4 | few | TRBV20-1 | CSASPMKNIQYF | TGCAGTGCTAGTCCGATGAAAAACATTCAGTACTTC
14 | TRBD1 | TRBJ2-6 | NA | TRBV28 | CASSLGTGAGVLTF | TGTGCCAGCAGTCTCGGGACAGGGGCGGGCGTCCTGACTTTC
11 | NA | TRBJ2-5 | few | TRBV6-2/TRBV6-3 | CASSSAQTQYF | TGTGCCAGCAGCTCGGCACAGACCCAGTACTTC
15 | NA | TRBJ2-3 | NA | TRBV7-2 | CASSRTRTNTDTQYF | TGTGCCAGCAGCCGAACCAGGACAAATACAGATACGCAGTATTTT
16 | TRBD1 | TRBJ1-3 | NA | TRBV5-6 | CASSLLGQGFGNTIYF | TGTGCCAGCAGCTTGCTGGGACAGGGATTCGGAAACACCATATATTTT
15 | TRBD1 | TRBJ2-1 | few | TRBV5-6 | CASSLGQGAFNEQFF | TGTGCCAGCAGCCTGGGACAGGGGGCTTTCAATGAGCAGTTCTTC
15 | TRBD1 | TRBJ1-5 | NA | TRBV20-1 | CSARIQGGSNQPQHF | TGCAGTGCTAGAATCCAGGGGGGGAGCAATCAGCCCCAGCATTTT
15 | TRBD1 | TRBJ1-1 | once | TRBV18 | CASSPPNRGKGEAFF | TGTGCCAGCTCACCACCGAACAGGGGGAAGGGTGAAGCTTTCTTT
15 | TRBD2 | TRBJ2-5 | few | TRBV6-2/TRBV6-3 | CASSYPQRGPETQYF | TGTGCCAGCAGTTACCCCCAGCGGGGCCCCGAGACCCAGTACTTC
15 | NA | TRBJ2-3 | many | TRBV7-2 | CASSLNPPGTDTQYF | TGTGCCAGCAGCCTCAACCCCCCAGGGACAGATACGCAGTATTTT
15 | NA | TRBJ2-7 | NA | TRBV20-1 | CSASNEMGATYEQYF | TGCAGTGCTAGTAATGAAATGGGGGCGACCTACGAGCAGTACTTC
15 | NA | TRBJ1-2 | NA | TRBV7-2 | CASSLGHSPNYGYTF | TGTGCCAGCAGCTTAGGGCACAGCCCTAACTATGGCTACACCTTC
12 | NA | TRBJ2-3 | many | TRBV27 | CASGRRTDTQYF | TGTGCCAGCGGACGTCGCACAGATACGCAGTATTTT
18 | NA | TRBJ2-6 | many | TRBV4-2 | CASSQDSGVESGANVLTF | TGTGCCAGCAGCCAAGATTCGGGTGTTGAATCTGGGGCCAACGTCCTGACTTTC
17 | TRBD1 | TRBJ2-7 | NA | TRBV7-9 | CASSLGTHTGVGDEQYF | TGTGCCAGCAGCTTAGGAACCCACACAGGGGTTGGTGACGAGCAGTACTTC
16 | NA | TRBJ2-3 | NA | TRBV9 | CASSVGGLTSTDTQYF | TGTGCCAGCAGCGTAGGAGGACTCACTAGCACAGATACGCAGTATTTT
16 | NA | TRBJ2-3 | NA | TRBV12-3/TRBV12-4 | CASSLSGLNRVHTQYF | TGTGCCAGCAGTCTTTCCGGACTGAACAGGGTACATACGCAGTATTTT
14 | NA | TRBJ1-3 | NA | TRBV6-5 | CASSGPSSGTTIYF | TGTGCCAGCAGTGGACCTAGCTCCGGAACCACCATATATTTT
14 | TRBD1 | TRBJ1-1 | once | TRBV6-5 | CASRLGQVGTEAFF | TGTGCCAGCAGATTAGGACAGGTTGGCACTGAAGCTTTCTTT
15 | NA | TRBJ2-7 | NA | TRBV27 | CASSLNFSPIYEQYF | TGTGCCAGCAGTTTAAATTTCAGTCCGATCTACGAGCAGTACTTC
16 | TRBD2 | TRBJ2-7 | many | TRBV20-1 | CSASMITSGRSYEQYF | TGCAGTGCTAGTATGATTACTAGCGGGAGGTCCTACGAGCAGTACTTC
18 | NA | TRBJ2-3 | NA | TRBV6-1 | CASSEALRGSPRTDTQYF | TGTGCCAGCAGTGAAGCGCTTCGGGGCAGCCCCCGCACAGATACGCAGTATTTT
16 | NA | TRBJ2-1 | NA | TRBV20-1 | CSARVRRGLAGNEQFF | TGCAGTGCTAGAGTTAGGCGAGGCCTAGCAGGAAATGAGCAGTTCTTC
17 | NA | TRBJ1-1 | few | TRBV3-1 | CASSPRGGRGMNTEAFF | TGTGCCAGCAGCCCCCGGGGGGGTCGAGGAATGAACACTGAAGCTTTCTTT
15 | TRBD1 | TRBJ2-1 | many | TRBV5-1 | CASSSDRAAYNEQFF | TGCGCCAGCAGCTCTGACAGGGCGGCCTACAATGAGCAGTTCTTC
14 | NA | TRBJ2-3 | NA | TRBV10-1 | CASSDAGSTDTQYF | TGCGCCAGCAGTGATGCCGGTAGCACAGATACGCAGTATTTT
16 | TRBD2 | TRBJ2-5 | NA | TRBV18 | CASSPPGTTPQETQYF | TGTGCCAGCTCACCACCGGGGACTACCCCACAAGAGACCCAGTACTTC
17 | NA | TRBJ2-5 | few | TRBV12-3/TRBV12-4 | CASSFMVGRDRQETQYF | TGTGCCAGCAGTTTCATGGTAGGGCGGGACAGACAAGAGACCCAGTACTTC
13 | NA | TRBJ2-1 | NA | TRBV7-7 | CASSPHGVGEQFF | TGTGCTAGCAGCCCCCACGGGGTCGGCGAGCAGTTCTTC
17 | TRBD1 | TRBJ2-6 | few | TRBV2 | CANLRDRVLSGANVLTF | TGTGCCAACCTCCGGGACAGGGTCTTATCTGGGGCCAACGTCCTGACTTTC
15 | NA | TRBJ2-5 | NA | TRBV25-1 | CASSYQGGIQETQYF | TGTGCCAGCAGTTATCAGGGGGGTATACAAGAGACCCAGTACTTC
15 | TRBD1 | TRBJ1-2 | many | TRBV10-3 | CAIKRDREVLYGYTF | TGTGCCATCAAAAGGGACAGGGAAGTTCTCTATGGCTACACCTTC
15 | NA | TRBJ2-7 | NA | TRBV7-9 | CASSSTGGPVYEQYF | TGTGCCAGCAGCTCAACCGGGGGACCTGTCTACGAGCAGTACTTC
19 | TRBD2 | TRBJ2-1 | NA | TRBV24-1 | CATSDPILRLARSKYEQFF | TGTGCCACCAGTGACCCTATTCTAAGACTAGCCCGCAGTAAGTATGAGCAGTTCTTC
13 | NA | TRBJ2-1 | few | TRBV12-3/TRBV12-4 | CASRPTAYNEQFF | TGTGCCAGCAGGCCGACAGCCTACAATGAGCAGTTCTTC
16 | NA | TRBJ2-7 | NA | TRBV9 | CASSVDPAGASYEQYF | TGTGCCAGCAGCGTAGACCCAGCGGGCGCCTCCTACGAGCAGTACTTC
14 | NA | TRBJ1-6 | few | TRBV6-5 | CASSGSSYNSPLHF | TGTGCCAGCAGCGGGAGCTCCTATAATTCACCCCTCCACTTT
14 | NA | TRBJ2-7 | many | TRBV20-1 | CSAEESGSSYEQYF | TGCAGTGCTGAGGAAAGCGGCAGCTCCTACGAGCAGTACTTC
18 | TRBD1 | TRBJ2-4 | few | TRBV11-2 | CASSLAGRDRVVNGIQYF | TGTGCCAGCAGCTTAGCGGGCCGAGACAGGGTTGTCAACGGCATTCAGTACTTC
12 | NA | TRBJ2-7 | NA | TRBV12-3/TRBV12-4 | CASSFTGGERYF | TGTGCCAGCAGTTTTACGGGGGGCGAGCGGTACTTC
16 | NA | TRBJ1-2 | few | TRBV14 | CASSQGSSRGGYGYTF | TGTGCCAGCAGCCAAGGAAGTAGCAGGGGAGGGTATGGCTACACCTTC
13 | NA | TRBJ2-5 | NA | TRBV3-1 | CASSQFVMETQYF | TGTGCCAGCAGCCAATTCGTGATGGAGACCCAGTACTTC